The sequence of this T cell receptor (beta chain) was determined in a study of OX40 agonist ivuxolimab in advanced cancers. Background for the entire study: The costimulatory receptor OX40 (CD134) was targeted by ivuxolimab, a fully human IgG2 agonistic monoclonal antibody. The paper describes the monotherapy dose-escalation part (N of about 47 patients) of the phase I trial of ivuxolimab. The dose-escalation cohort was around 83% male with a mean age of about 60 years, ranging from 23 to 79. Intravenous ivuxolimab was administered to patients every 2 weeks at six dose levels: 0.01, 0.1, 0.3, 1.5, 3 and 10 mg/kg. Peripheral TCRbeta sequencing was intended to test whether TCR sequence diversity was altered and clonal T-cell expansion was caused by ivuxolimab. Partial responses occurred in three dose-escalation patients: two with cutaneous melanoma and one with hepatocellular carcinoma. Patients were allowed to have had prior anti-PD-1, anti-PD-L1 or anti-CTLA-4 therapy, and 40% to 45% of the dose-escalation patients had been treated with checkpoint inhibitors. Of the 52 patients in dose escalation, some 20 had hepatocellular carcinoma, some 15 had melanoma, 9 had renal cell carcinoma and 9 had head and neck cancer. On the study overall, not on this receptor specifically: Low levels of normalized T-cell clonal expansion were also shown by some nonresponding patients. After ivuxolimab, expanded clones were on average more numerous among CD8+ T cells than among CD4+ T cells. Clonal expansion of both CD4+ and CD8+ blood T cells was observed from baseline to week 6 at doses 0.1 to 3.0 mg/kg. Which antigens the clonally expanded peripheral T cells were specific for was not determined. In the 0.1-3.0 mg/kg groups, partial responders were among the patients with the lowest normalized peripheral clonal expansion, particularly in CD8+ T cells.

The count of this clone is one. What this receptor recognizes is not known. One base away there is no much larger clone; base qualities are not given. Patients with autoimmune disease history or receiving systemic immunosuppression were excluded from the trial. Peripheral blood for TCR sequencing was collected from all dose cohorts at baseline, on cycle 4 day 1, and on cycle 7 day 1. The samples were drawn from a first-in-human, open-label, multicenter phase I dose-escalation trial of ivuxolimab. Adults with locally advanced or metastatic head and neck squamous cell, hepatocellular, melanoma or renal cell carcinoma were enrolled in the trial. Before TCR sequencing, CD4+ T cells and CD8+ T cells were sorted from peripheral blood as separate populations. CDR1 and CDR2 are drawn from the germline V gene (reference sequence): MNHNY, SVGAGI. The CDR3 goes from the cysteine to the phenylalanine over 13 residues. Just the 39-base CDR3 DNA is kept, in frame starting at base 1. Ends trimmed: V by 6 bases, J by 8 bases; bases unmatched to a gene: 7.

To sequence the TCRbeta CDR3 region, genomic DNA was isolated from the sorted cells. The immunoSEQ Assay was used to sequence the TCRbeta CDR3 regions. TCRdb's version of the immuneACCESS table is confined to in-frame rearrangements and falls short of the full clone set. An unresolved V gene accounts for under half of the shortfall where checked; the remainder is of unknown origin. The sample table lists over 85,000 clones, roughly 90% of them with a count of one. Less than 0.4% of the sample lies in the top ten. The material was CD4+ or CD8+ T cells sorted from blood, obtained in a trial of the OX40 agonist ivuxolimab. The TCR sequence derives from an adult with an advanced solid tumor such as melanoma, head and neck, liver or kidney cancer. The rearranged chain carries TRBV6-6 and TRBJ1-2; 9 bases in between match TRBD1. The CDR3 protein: CASRIRTGEGYTF. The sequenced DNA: TGTGCCAGCAGGATACGGACAGGGGAAGGCTACACCTTC.